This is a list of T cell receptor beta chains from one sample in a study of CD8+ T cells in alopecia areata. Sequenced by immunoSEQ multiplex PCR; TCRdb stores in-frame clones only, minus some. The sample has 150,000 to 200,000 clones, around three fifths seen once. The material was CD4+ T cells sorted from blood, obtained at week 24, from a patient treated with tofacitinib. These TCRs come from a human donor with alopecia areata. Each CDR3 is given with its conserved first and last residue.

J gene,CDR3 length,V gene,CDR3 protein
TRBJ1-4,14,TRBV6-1,CASSAGTSNEKLFF
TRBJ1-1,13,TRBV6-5,CASSYAGSAEAFF
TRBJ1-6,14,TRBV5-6,CASSSGTKDSPLHF
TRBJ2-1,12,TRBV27,CASSPLSGEQFF
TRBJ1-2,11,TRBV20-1,CSAGQAGGYTF
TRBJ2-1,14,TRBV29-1,CSAHSGGDYNEQFF
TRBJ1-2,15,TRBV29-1,CSVDGQDGVGYGYTF
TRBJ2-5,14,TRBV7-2,CASSPQAIQETQYF
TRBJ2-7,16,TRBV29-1,CSVEGWGDRSSYEQYF
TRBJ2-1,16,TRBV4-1,CASSQGLAGSYNEQFF
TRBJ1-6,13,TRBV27,CASSSRLGSPLHF
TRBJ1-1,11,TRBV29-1,CSVAVSTEAFF
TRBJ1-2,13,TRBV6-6,CASSYKTVESYTF
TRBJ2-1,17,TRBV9,CASSVDVSIYRLNEQFF
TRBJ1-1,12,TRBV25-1,CASSGTNAEAFF
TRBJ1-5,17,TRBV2,CASSFGLVYSSNQPQHF
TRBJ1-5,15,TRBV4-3,CASSLNSYSNQPQHF
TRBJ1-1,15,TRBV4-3,CASSQVTRGNTEAFF
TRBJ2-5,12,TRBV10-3,CAISVLGETQYF
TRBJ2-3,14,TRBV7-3,CASSRTSGTDTQYF
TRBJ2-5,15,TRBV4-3,CASSQDLGPQETQYF
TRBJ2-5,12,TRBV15,CATSRHQETQYF
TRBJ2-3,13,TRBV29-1,CSVEGTILDTQYF
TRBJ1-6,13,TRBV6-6,CASSNLVDSPLHF
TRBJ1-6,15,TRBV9,CASSVSRTVGSPLHF
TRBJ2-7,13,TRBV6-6,CASLGTGSYEQYF
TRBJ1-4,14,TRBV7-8,CASSLIGGREKLFF
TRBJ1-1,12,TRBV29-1,CSGGSGGTEAFF
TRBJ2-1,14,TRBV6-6,CASSSPQGRHEQFF
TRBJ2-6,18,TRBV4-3,CASSQDPTASSGANVLTF
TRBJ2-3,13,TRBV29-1,CSADPGHTDTQYF
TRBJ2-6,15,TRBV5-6,CASSFSASGANVLTF
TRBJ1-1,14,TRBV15,CATSGSLVVTEAFF
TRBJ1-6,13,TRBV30,CAWTSQVLQPLHF
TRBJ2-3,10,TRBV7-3,CASGTDTQYF
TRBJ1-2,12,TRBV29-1,CTVNHGNYGYTF
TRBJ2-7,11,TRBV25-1,CASSGFHEQYF
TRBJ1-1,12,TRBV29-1,CSVSDRNTEAFF
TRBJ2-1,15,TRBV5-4,CASTYPQGLANEQFF
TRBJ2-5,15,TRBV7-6,CASSLETGGGETQYF
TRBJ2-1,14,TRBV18,CASSPGTAYNEQFF
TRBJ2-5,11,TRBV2,CASSVSETQYF
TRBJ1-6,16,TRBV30,CAWRSRGSSYNSPLHF